One sample yielded the 25 T cell receptor beta chains listed below, sequenced in a study of vaccination and CD4 T cells after COVID-19 (dated by TCRdb to the early 2020s). Per the publication, the treatment or condition label means: roughly nine-day PBMC culture with coronavirus spike peptide pools or control peptides (ViraFEST assay). Their specific antigens are unknown. The receptor library was made with PCR. TCRdb shows the sequencer as Illumina iSeq 100. TCR sequencing of DNA from cultured CD4+ T cells used the Oncomine TCR Beta short-read assay at the Johns Hopkins FTIC core. The public sequencing data were trimmed at Q25 with fastp and processed into clonotypes with MiXCR by TCRdb, which kept only in-frame beta chains. Entries that share a CDR3 protein sequence are merged under the most common genes and DNA. This sample gives some 8,300 distinct CDR3 sequences in total; just under 55% of them show up just once. The ten largest clones capture about half of the sample.

Sequencing was carried out using CD4+ T cells from blood, cultured in vitro. These receptors all stem from a human donor who had recovered from COVID-19.

DNA of the CDR3: TGTGCCAGCAGTGTGTCCCAAGAGACCCAGTACTTC. The encoded protein is CASSVSQETQYF. The rearrangement links TRBV6-1 to TRBJ2-5, with D hard to call. The V gene's germline CDR1 is MNHNS and CDR2 SASEGT. The ends were cut back, 4 bases at V and 1 base at J, with 4 bases in the middle. CDR3 length: 12 residues.

This clonotype was counted only a few times. This chain links TRBV9 with TRBJ1-5, with D perhaps TRBD1 (6 bases). There are 16 residues in the CDR3. The V end lost 4 bases, the J end lost 3 bases, and 17 bases lay between the germline ends. Germline-derived CDR1 and CDR2 are SGDLS and YYNGEE. The DNA for the CDR3 is TGTGCCAGCAGCCCAACGGAGGGGGGATACAATCAGCCCCAGCATTTT. Residues: CASSPTEGGYNQPQHF.

The CDR3 region has the DNA TGTGCCAGCAGCCAATCTGGAGTTAATCAGCCCCAGCATTTT. The encoded protein is CASSQSGVNQPQHF. The gene calls are TRBV16 and TRBJ1-5; D remains unclear. This CDR3 region has 14 residues. Trimming took 0 bases from V and 4 from J, leaving 7 bases between them. Germline V lookup: CDR1 KGHSY, CDR2 FQNENV.

The J gene is TRBJ1-5, the V gene TRBV7-8; 8 nucleotides align to TRBD1. The CDR3 spans 16 residues. The V segment lost 5 bases and the J segment 1 base; nucleotides outside the gene matches: 7. Germline CDR1 reads SGHVS; CDR2 reads FQNEAQ. CDR3 coding DNA: TGTGCCAGCAGCCCTAGGACAGGGTTGAGCAATCAGCCCCAGCATTTT. Encoded protein: CASSPRTGLSNQPQHF.

V usage is TRBV12-3 or TRBV12-4 and J usage is TRBJ2-4; D may be TRBD2 (5 bases). V was pared by 5 bases and J by 0 bases, with 17 bases between. There are 17 residues in the CDR3. CDR3 protein: CASSISSGSIAKNIQYF. The CDR3 DNA is TGTGCCAGCAGTATCTCGTCGGGATCGATAGCCAAAAACATTCAGTACTTC.

This clonotype has a handful of counts. The V and J genes are TRBV30 and TRBJ1-6; TRBD1 agrees at 9 bases. Germline V CDR1 and CDR2: GTSNPN, SVGIG (reference sequence). The CDR3 is made up of 15 amino acids. The J segment lost 4 bases and the V segment lost 1 base, leaving 2 bases of the junction unmatched. CDR3 amino acids: CAWSAGTGYNSPLHF. CDR3 nucleotide sequence: TGTGCCTGGAGTGCGGGGACAGGGTATAATTCACCCCTCCACTTT.

The CDR3 loop is CASSETSGVRNTQYF. CDR3 bases: TGTGCCAGCAGTGAGACTAGCGGGGTTAGAAATACGCAGTATTTT. This chain joins TRBV6-4 and TRBJ2-3; 11 positions match TRBD2. The CDR3 has 15 amino acids. Germline values: CDR1 MRHNA, CDR2 SNTAGT. After removal of 3 bases from V and 7 bases from J, the junction contained 6 bases not matched to a gene.

This clonotype showed up just a few times. The germline gene is not matched at one end of the junction; a read error may be the cause. The CDR3: CASSKARGETQYF. The CDR3 coding sequence is TGTGCCAGCAGTAAAGCCAGGGGGGAGACCCAGTACTTC. The V call is TRBV2, the J call TRBJ2-5; 7 bases are a match to TRBD1. CDR3 length: 13 residues. The germline CDR1 and CDR2 sequences are SNHLY and FYNNEI.

This chain connects TRBV6-1 to TRBJ1-6; a weak D match, TRBD1 (6 bases). The germline V gene has CDR1 MNHNS and CDR2 SASEGT. The V end was cut by 6 bases, the J end by 11 bases, with 11 bases between. CDR3 length: 12 residues. CDR3 in DNA: TGTGCCAGCAGCGGGGGGCTAACACCCCTCCACTTT. Translated: CASSGGLTPLHF.

This clonotype has just a few counts. The rearrangement links TRBV20-1 to TRBJ2-1; 8 nucleotides agree with TRBD2. CDR1 and CDR2 (germline): DFQATT, SNEGSKA (reference sequence). V trimming: 6 bases; J trimming: 7 bases; junction bases outside the gene matches: 8. The CDR3 spans 13 residues. Here the CDR3 DNA reads TGCAGTGCCTACAGGGTAGCGGGGAATGAGCAGTTCTTC. This encodes CSAYRVAGNEQFF.

This clonotype was seen more than once but under ten times. The V call is TRBV12-3 or TRBV12-4, the J call TRBJ1-3; 10 nucleotides agree with TRBD1. Trimming at V came to 4 bases and at J to 4 bases, leaving 7 bases not matched to a gene. The CDR3 extends over 16 amino acids. The CDR3 loop reads CASSSAGTGVGNTIYF. The CDR3 coding sequence is TGTGCCAGCAGTTCTGCCGGGACAGGGGTAGGAAACACCATATATTTT.

This clonotype was seen a handful of times. CDR3 nucleotides: TGCGCCAGCAGCCAGATGGGGGCGCCTGAGACCCAGTACTTC. Its translation: CASSQMGAPETQYF. This rearrangement joins TRBV5-1 to TRBJ2-5, with D possibly being TRBD1 (6 bases). CDR3 length: 14 residues. Trimming took off 4 bases at V and 5 bases at J, with 15 bases between the two ends. Germline-derived CDR1 and CDR2 are SGHRS and YFSETQ.

The V call is TRBV10-3, the J call TRBJ1-3, with 8 bases lining up with TRBD1. Germline values: CDR1 ENHRY, CDR2 SYGVKD. The V gene end was trimmed by 0 bases and the J gene end by 7 bases; junction bases not matched to a gene: 17. The CDR3 loop spans 19 amino acids. The CDR3 region has the DNA TGTGCCATCAGTGAGTCGAGGTCGGTGACAGGACAGGGCCGGAACACCATATATTTT. It codes for CAISESRSVTGQGRNTIYF.

CDR3 protein: CASSDRAFTEQYF. The DNA of the CDR3 is TGTGCCAGCAGTGACAGGGCGTTCACCGAGCAGTACTTC. The rearrangement joins TRBV2 to TRBJ2-7; the D gene is possibly TRBD1 (5 bases). Per the germline V gene, CDR1 is SNHLY and CDR2 is FYNNEI. The CDR3 extends over 13 amino acids. V lost 3 bases and J lost 6, with 12 bases in between.

The chain is built from TRBV19 and TRBJ2-2, with D maybe TRBD2 (6 bases). The ends were cut back, 6 bases at V and 4 bases at J, with 12 bases in the middle. This CDR3 contains 14 residues. Germline CDR1 LNHDA, CDR2 SQIVND (reference sequence). The CDR3 loop reads CASSGGWSTGELFF. The CDR3, as DNA: TGTGCCAGTAGCGGGGGATGGAGCACCGGGGAGCTGTTTTTT.

This chain connects TRBV7-9 to TRBJ2-1; D ambiguous. This CDR3 is built from 16 residues. The V gene lost 0 bases and the J gene lost 7 bases, with 16 bases spanning the gap. The V gene's germline CDR1 is SEHNR and CDR2 FQNEAQ (reference sequence). Here the CDR3 reads CASSLARSNLGNEQFF. CDR3 nucleotides: TGTGCCAGCAGCTTAGCGCGGTCCAATTTAGGAAATGAGCAGTTCTTC.

The chain is built from TRBV30 and TRBJ1-1; D not resolved. Germline V gene lookup returns CDR1 GTSNPN and CDR2 SVGIG (reference sequence). This CDR3 is 10 amino acids long. V lost 1 base and J lost 5, with 2 bases in between. The CDR3 region is CAWSGTEAFF. CDR3 coding DNA: TGTGCCTGGAGTGGAACTGAAGCTTTCTTT.

This rearrangement joins TRBV12-3 or TRBV12-4 to TRBJ2-5; 9 bases align to TRBD1. This CDR3 has 15 residues. V dropped 6 bases and J dropped 5; count of bases not matched to a gene: 10. DNA for the CDR3: TGTGCCAGCAGCCCGAACAGGGGGCTGGGCGAGACCCAGTACTTC. It yields the protein CASSPNRGLGETQYF.

The rearrangement joins TRBV6-1 to TRBJ2-5; 7 nucleotides align to TRBD1. CDR1 is MNHNS and CDR2 is SASEGT in the germline V gene. This CDR3 region has 16 residues. V was pared by 5 bases and J by 5 bases, with 14 bases of the junction left unmatched. Here the CDR3 reads CASSPTQGVSGETQYF. CDR3 sequence (DNA): TGTGCCAGCAGTCCAACCCAGGGGGTCTCTGGGGAGACCCAGTACTTC.

The V gene is TRBV6-1, the J gene TRBJ1-5; D is undetermined. The CDR3 has 14 amino acids. V was pared by 3 bases and J by 2 bases, with 8 bases between. CDR1 and CDR2 (germline): MNHNS, SASEGT. This chain's CDR3 is CASSDYRGNQPQHF. In nucleotides, the CDR3 is TGTGCCAGCAGTGACTACCGTGGCAATCAGCCCCAGCATTTT.

This clonotype was seen a handful of times. The rearrangement joins TRBV10-1 to TRBJ2-1; D is unclear. The V end was cut by 0 bases, the J end by 12 bases, with 9 bases between. Germline V CDR1 and CDR2: WNHNN, SYGVQD (reference sequence). This CDR3 region has 12 residues. The CDR3 sequence: CASSESSSVQFF. The CDR3 DNA reads TGCGCCAGCAGTGAGTCCTCTAGTGTGCAGTTCTTC.

The gene calls are TRBV5-4 and TRBJ2-5, with a possible D match to TRBD1 (5 bases). In germline, CDR1 is SGHNT, CDR2 YYREEE (reference sequence). The length of the CDR3 is 14 residues. Trimming took off 0 bases at V and 5 bases at J, with 11 bases between the two ends. The CDR3 sequence: CASSLGQTKETQYF. The CDR3 DNA is TGTGCCAGCAGCTTGGGACAGACCAAGGAGACCCAGTACTTC.

The chain combines TRBV9 with TRBJ1-2, with a possible D match to TRBD1 (5 bases). The CDR3 totals 13 residues. Trimming removed 0 bases at V and 8 bases at J, with 11 bases between. Germline CDR1 and CDR2: SGDLS and YYNGEE. The chain's CDR3 is CASSVEVGAGYTF. The CDR3, as DNA: TGTGCCAGCAGCGTAGAGGTAGGGGCAGGCTACACCTTC.

V is TRBV4-3 and J is TRBJ2-3, with TRBD1 matching 10 bases. The V gene's germline CDR1 is LGHNA and CDR2 YSLEER. The length of the CDR3 is 16 residues. J was trimmed by 1 base and V by 1 base; bases with no gene match: 2. The CDR3 coding sequence is TGCGCCAGCAGCCAAGGACAGGGGGCCGGCACAGATACGCAGTATTTT. It specifies CASSQGQGAGTDTQYF.

This rearrangement joins TRBV5-6 to TRBJ2-7; tentative D call: TRBD2 (5 bases). The CDR3 totals 15 residues. V was cut by 0 bases and J by 4 bases, with 14 bases left in between. The germline CDR1 and CDR2 sequences are SGHDT and YYEEEE. The CDR3 here is CASSLAEVRDYEQYF. CDR3 DNA: TGTGCCAGCAGCTTGGCGGAGGTCCGAGATTACGAGCAGTACTTC.